This T cell receptor beta chain is from a study of blood T cell repertoires in COVID-19. About the research overall: Both acute and convalescent COVID-19 samples were obtained from the United States, Italy and Spain. T cells, B-cell-depleted T cells, or PBMCs provided the cDNA or gDNA that served as material.

This CDR3 contains 12 residues. J lost 5 bases, V lost 6 bases, and 7 bases had no gene match. Germline V gene data show CDR1 as SQVTM and CDR2 as ANQGSEA. In the original analysis: By means of reference gene primer amplification, nucleated cell counts were estimated. The protocol was immunoSEQ multiplex PCR, while the TCRdb copy is restricted to in-frame clones and leaves out a portion. The V and J calls and clone size are taken from that table; D and trimming were inferred from the DNA. There are about 140,000 clones in the sample; roughly 84% occur only once, and roughly 8% lies in the top ten. The V gene is TRBV29-1, the J gene TRBJ2-7, with 7 bases that match TRBD1. Sequenced: peripheral blood. The source is a woman aged 55-70 years with acute or convalescent COVID-19. In DNA, the CDR3 is TGCAGCGTCAGCGGACAGGTGAACGAGCAGTACTTC. This codes for CSVSGQVNEQYF.